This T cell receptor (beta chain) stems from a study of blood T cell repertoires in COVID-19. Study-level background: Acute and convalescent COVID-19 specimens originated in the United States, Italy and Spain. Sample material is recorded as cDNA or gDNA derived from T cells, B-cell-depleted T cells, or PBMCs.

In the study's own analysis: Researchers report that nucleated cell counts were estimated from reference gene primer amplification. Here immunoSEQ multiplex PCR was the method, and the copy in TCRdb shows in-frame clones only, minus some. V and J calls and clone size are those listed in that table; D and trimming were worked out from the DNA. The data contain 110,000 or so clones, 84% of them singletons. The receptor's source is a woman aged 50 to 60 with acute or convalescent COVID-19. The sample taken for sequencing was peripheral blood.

The CDR3 loop reads CASSLGADNQPQHF. CDR3 nucleotides: TGCGCCAGCAGCTTGGGGGCAGACAATCAGCCCCAGCATTTT. The chain recombines TRBV5-1 with TRBJ1-5; D unclear. CDR3 size: 14 residues. The V gene's germline CDR1 is SGHRS and CDR2 YFSETQ. V was cut by 0 bases and J by 3 bases, with 7 bases left in between.